The rows below give T cell receptor beta chains drawn from one sample of a study of blood T cell repertoires in COVID-19. Profiled with immunoSEQ multiplex PCR; TCRdb holds only in-frame clones, not every one. Among roughly 500,000 clones listed, 89% were seen once. Sequencing used peripheral blood. The origin of the receptors is a man aged 18-30 years with COVID-19, enrolled during active disease. CDR3s include the opening cysteine and the closing phenylalanine or tryptophan. A D gene is named only where the DNA matches it firmly. The size of a clone is reported for some rows only, either as once, few or many, or as a class for expanded clones.

D	size	J	V	CDR3	DNA
TRBD2	.	TRBJ2-3	TRBV7-9	CASSIPGLAGADTQYF	TGTGCCAGCAGCATCCCTGGACTAGCGGGAGCAGATACGCAGTATTTT
TRBD1	.	TRBJ2-7	TRBV18	CASSPNPGQGALNIPYEQYF	TGTGCCAGCTCACCTAATCCGGGACAGGGGGCTCTAAACATACCCTACGAGCAGTACTTC
.	.	TRBJ1-5	TRBV10-3	CAISEAGGGTEPQHF	TGTGCCATCAGTGAGGCGGGAGGGGGAACGGAGCCCCAGCATTTT
.	.	TRBJ2-3	TRBV2	CASSLQALSEDTQYF	TGTGCCAGCAGTCTCCAGGCTCTCTCCGAGGATACGCAGTATTTT
.	.	TRBJ1-2	TRBV7-5	CVRSLALGTGANYGYTF	TGTGTCAGAAGCTTAGCGCTTGGGACAGGGGCTAACTATGGCTACACCTTC
TRBD1	.	TRBJ2-3	TRBV11-3	CASSTGDHNRDTQYF	TGTGCCAGCAGCACAGGGGACCACAACAGAGATACGCAGTATTTT
.	.	TRBJ2-6	TRBV5-6	CASSPWTVSHGANVLTF	TGTGCCAGCAGCCCGTGGACAGTTAGTCATGGGGCCAACGTCCTGACTTTC
TRBD2	.	TRBJ2-1	TRBV7-6	CASSPLSGRSSSYNEQFF	TGTGCCAGCAGCCCCTTGAGCGGGAGGTCGTCCTCCTACAATGAGCAGTTCTTC
TRBD1	.	TRBJ2-5	TRBV27	CASSLSGTGEETQYF	TGTGCCAGCAGTTTATCGGGGACAGGGGAAGAGACCCAGTACTTC
TRBD1	once	TRBJ1-2	TRBV2	CASRSGQGAFYGYTF	TGTGCCAGCAGATCCGGACAGGGGGCTTTTTATGGCTACACCTTC
.	.	TRBJ2-7	TRBV6-2/TRBV6-3	CASSLQGIYEQYF	TGTGCCAGCAGCCTCCAGGGTATCTACGAGCAGTACTTC
.	.	TRBJ2-7	TRBV19	CASSIDVDGGSYEQYF	TGTGCCAGTAGTATAGATGTGGACGGTGGGAGCTACGAGCAGTACTTC
TRBD1	few	TRBJ1-3	TRBV19	CASSMYRTGNTIYF	TGTGCCAGTAGTATGTATCGGACAGGGAACACCATATATTTT
TRBD1	.	TRBJ2-7	TRBV6-2/TRBV6-3	CASSWLGQGVYEQYF	TGTGCCAGCAGTTGGTTGGGACAGGGGGTGTACGAGCAGTACTTC
TRBD2	once	TRBJ2-1	TRBV24-1	CATSDLTSGNEQFF	TGTGCCACCAGTGACCTGACTAGCGGCAATGAGCAGTTCTTC
TRBD2	once	TRBJ2-7	TRBV7-2	CASSSSNSGRREQYF	TGTGCCAGCAGCTCGAGTAATAGCGGGAGGCGTGAGCAGTACTTC
.	.	TRBJ1-6	TRBV5-5	CASSLSQGFYNSPLHF	TGTGCCAGCAGCTTGAGTCAGGGGTTTTATAATTCACCCCTCCACTTT
.	.	TRBJ1-2	TRBV7-9	CASSLASERDDGYTF	TGTGCCAGCAGCTTAGCAAGCGAGAGGGATGATGGCTACACCTTC
.	.	TRBJ2-4	TRBV23-1	CASSHPGHRRAKNIQYF	TGCGCCAGCAGTCACCCTGGACACCGGCGGGCCAAAAACATTCAGTACTTC
.	.	TRBJ2-5	TRBV5-1	CASPLIVQETQYF	TGCGCCAGCCCCCTGATAGTTCAAGAGACCCAGTACTTC
.	.	TRBJ2-5	TRBV18	CASSPRERETQYF	TGTGCCAGCTCACCACGGGAGCGAGAGACCCAGTACTTC
.	.	TRBJ1-2	TRBV4-1	CASSQDKSATELNYGYTF	TGCGCCAGCAGCCAAGATAAGTCCGCGACAGAGCTTAACTATGGCTACACCTTC
TRBD2	.	TRBJ2-3	TRBV7-9	CASSFTLAGRSSTDTQYF	TGTGCCAGCAGCTTTACGCTAGCGGGGAGATCTAGCACAGATACGCAGTATTTT
.	once	TRBJ1-3	TRBV9	CASSATPSGNTIYF	TGTGCCAGCAGCGCGACACCCTCTGGAAACACCATATATTTT
.	.	TRBJ1-2	TRBV7-9	CASSGRDTLNYGYTF	TGTGCCAGCAGCGGGAGGGACACCCTAAACTATGGCTACACCTTC
.	once	TRBJ1-3	TRBV6-5	CASSYTMGGAGNTIYF	TGTGCCAGCAGTTACACCATGGGAGGGGCTGGAAACACCATATATTTT
TRBD2	.	TRBJ2-1	TRBV4-2	CASSQDVAGGLYEQFF	TGTGCCAGCAGCCAAGATGTGGCGGGGGGGCTATATGAGCAGTTCTTC
TRBD2	.	TRBJ2-2	TRBV9	CASTGTSFTGELFF	TGTGCCAGCACCGGGACTAGCTTCACCGGGGAGCTGTTTTTT
.	.	TRBJ2-3	TRBV5-1	CASSRDTAAFADTQYF	TGCGCCAGCAGCAGGGACACGGCCGCGTTTGCAGATACGCAGTATTTT
TRBD2	.	TRBJ2-1	TRBV24-1	CATSDTTTSGRGEQFF	TGTGCCACCAGTGATACCACGACTAGCGGGAGGGGTGAGCAGTTCTTC
TRBD2	.	TRBJ2-7	TRBV7-9	CAASGITYEQYF	TGTGCCGCCAGCGGGATAACCTACGAGCAGTACTTC
TRBD2	.	TRBJ2-1	TRBV7-9	CASSLTSDNNEQFF	TGTGCCAGCAGCTTGACTAGCGACAACAATGAGCAGTTCTTC
.	.	TRBJ2-6	TRBV30	CAWSVRGGANVLTF	TGTGCCTGGAGTGTACGTGGCGGGGCCAACGTCCTGACTTTC
TRBD2	.	TRBJ2-1	TRBV5-8	CASSSSGTNGNEQFF	TGTGCCAGCAGCTCCTCCGGGACTAACGGGAATGAGCAGTTCTTC
TRBD1	.	TRBJ2-3	TRBV5-6	CASRWGQGRGDTQYF	TGTGCCAGCAGGTGGGGACAGGGGCGTGGGGATACGCAGTATTTT
TRBD2	.	TRBJ2-3	TRBV5-4	CASSLGLAGGSDTQYF	TGTGCCAGCAGCTTGGGACTAGCGGGGGGATCGGATACGCAGTATTTT
.	.	TRBJ1-4	TRBV7-8	CASSPDSATNEKLFF	TGTGCCAGCAGCCCTGACAGTGCAACTAATGAAAAACTGTTTTTT
.	.	TRBJ2-3	TRBV3-1/TRBV3-2	CASSQEVRSSTDTQYF	TGTGCCAGCAGCCAAGAGGTCCGCAGTAGCACAGATACGCAGTATTTT
TRBD1	.	TRBJ1-2	TRBV18	CASSPTDRVLISGYGYTF	TGTGCCAGCTCACCTACGGACAGGGTGCTTATTTCGGGATATGGCTACACCTTC
TRBD1	.	TRBJ2-7	TRBV27	CASSLSGTVSYEQYF	TGTGCCAGCAGTTTATCAGGGACAGTGTCCTACGAGCAGTACTTC
.	.	TRBJ2-1	TRBV15	CATSRGRYNEQFF	TGTGCCACCAGCAGGGGGAGATACAATGAGCAGTTCTTC
.	.	TRBJ2-7	TRBV24-1	CATSDPTDPYEQYF	TGTGCCACCAGTGACCCGACTGATCCCTACGAGCAGTACTTC
.	.	TRBJ1-3	TRBV29-1	CSVEEGYSGNTIYF	TGCAGCGTTGAGGAGGGGTACTCTGGAAACACCATATATTTT
TRBD1	once	TRBJ2-2	TRBV4-1	CASSRGQGRSLGLVF	TGCGCCAGCAGCCGGGGACAGGGTCGCAGCCTCGGACTAGTTTTT
.	.	TRBJ1-3	TRBV14	CASSIRGMAGNTIYF	TGTGCCAGCAGCATCAGGGGTATGGCCGGAAACACCATATATTTT
TRBD2	.	TRBJ2-2	TRBV5-6	CASSLAVAGGRTGELFF	TGTGCCAGCAGCTTGGCGGTAGCGGGAGGTAGGACCGGGGAGCTGTTTTTT
.	.	TRBJ1-1	TRBV12-5	CASGQGSLAEAFF	TGTGCTAGTGGTCAGGGGTCGCTCGCTGAAGCTTTCTTT
.	once	TRBJ2-5	TRBV4-1	CASSPSDRPDQETQYF	TGCGCCAGCAGCCCCTCTGACAGGCCTGACCAAGAGACCCAGTACTTC
TRBD1	.	TRBJ2-3	TRBV9	CASSVRGDRGKDTQYF	TGTGCCAGCAGCGTAAGGGGGGACAGGGGGAAGGATACGCAGTATTTT
TRBD1	.	TRBJ2-7	TRBV19	CASSTAGARQGHSYEQYF	TGTGCCAGTAGTACCGCCGGCGCTCGACAGGGACATTCCTACGAGCAGTACTTC
.	.	TRBJ2-5	TRBV5-1	CASSLAPGFQETQYF	TGCGCCAGCAGCTTGGCCCCAGGGTTCCAAGAGACCCAGTACTTC
TRBD1	.	TRBJ2-3	TRBV10-2	CATLHRGGSTDTQYF	TGCGCCACCCTACACAGGGGTGGTAGCACAGATACGCAGTATTTT
TRBD1	.	TRBJ1-1	TRBV5-4	CASSPADRGATEAFF	TGTGCCAGCAGCCCGGCAGACAGGGGGGCCACTGAAGCTTTCTTT
.	.	TRBJ1-1	TRBV18	CASSARLNTEAFF	TGTGCCAGCTCAGCCAGGTTGAACACTGAAGCTTTCTTT